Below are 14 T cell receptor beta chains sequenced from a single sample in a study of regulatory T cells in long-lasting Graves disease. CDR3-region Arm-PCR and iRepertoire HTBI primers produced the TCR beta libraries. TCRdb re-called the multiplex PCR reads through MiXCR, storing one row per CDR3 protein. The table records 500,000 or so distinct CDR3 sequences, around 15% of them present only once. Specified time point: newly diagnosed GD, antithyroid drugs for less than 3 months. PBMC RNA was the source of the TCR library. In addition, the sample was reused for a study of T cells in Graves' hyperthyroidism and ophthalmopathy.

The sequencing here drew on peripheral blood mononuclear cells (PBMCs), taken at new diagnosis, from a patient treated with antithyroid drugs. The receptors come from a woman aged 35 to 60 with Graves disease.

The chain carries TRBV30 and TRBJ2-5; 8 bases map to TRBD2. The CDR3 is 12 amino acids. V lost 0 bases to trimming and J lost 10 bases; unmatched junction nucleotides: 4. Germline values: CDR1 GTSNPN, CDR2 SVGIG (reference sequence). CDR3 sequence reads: CAWSVPTSGQYF. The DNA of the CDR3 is TGTGCCTGGAGTGTACCCACTAGCGGCCAGTACTTC.

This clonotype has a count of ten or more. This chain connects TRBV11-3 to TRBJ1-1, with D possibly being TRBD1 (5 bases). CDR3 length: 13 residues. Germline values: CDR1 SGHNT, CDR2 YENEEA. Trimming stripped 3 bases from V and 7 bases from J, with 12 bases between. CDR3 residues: CASSLVRDGEAFF. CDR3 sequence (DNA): TGTGCCAGCAGCTTGGTCAGGGACGGTGAAGCTTTCTTT.

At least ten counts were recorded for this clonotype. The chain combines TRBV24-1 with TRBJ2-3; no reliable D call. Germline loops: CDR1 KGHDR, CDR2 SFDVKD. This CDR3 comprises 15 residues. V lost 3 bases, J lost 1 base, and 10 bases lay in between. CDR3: CATSDTNLGTDTQYF. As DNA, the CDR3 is TGTGCCACCAGTGATACAAATCTGGGCACAGATACGCAGTATTTT.

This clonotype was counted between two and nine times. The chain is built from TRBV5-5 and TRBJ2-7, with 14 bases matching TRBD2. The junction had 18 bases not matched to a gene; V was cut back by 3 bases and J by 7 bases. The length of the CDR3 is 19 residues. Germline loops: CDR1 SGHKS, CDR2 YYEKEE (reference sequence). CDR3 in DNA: TGTGCCAGCAGCTATTACCGAACCAGACTAGCGGGGGGGCCGAGGGAGCAGTACTTC. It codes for CASSYYRTRLAGGPREQYF.

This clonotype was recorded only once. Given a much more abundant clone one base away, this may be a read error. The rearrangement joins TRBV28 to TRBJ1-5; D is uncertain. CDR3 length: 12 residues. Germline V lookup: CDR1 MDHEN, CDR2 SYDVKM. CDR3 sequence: CTSSQNNQPQHF. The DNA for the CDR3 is TGTACCAGCAGCCAAAACAATCAGCCCCAGCATTTT.

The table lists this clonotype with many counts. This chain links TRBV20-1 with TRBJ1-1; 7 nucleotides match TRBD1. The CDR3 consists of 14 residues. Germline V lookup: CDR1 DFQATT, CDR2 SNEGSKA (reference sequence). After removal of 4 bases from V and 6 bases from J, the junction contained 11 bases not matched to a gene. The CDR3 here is CSAIQKGAGAEAFF. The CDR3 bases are TGCAGTGCTATCCAAAAGGGGGCTGGGGCTGAAGCTTTCTTT.

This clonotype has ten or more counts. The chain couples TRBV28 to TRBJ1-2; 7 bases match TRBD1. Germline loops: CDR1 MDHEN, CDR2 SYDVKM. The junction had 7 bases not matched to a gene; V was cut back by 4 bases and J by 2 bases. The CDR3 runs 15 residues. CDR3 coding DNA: TGTGCCAGCAGTTCCACAGGGGCCCCCAACTATGGCTACACCTTC. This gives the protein CASSSTGAPNYGYTF.

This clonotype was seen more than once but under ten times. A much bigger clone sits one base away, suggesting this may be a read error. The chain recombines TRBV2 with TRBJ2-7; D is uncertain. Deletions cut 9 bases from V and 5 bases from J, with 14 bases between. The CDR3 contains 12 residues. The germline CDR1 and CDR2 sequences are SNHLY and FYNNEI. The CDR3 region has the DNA TGTGCCAGTCAGGATACCCGAGACGAGCAGTACTTC. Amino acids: CASQDTRDEQYF.

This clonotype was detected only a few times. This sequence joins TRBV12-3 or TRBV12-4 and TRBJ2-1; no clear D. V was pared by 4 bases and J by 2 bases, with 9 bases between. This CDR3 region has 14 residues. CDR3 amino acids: CASSSTDTYNEQFF. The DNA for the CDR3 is TGTGCCAGCAGTTCCACCGATACCTACAATGAGCAGTTCTTC.

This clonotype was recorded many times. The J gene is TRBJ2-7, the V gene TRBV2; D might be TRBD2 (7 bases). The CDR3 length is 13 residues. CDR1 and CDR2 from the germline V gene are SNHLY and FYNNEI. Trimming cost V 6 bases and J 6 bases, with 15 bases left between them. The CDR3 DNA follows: TGTGCCAGCAGCCAAGGGGGGGGAATCGAGCAGTACTTC. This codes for CASSQGGGIEQYF.

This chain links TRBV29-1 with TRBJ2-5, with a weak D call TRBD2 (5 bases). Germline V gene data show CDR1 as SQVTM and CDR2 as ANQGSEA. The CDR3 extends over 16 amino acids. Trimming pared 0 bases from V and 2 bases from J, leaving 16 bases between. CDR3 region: CSVEELLGHPQETQYF. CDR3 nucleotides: TGCAGCGTTGAAGAGCTACTAGGGCACCCTCAAGAGACCCAGTACTTC.

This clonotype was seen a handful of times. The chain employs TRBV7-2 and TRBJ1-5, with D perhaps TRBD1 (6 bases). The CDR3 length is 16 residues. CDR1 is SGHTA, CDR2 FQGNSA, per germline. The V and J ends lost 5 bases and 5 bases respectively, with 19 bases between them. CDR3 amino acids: CASSLRQDLRDQPQHF. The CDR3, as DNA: TGTGCCAGCAGCCTCCGACAGGACCTAAGGGATCAGCCCCAGCATTTT. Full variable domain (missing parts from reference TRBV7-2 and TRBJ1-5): GAGVSQSPSNKVTEKGKDVELRCDPISGHTALYWYRQSLGQGLEFLIYFQGNSAPDKSGLPSDRFSAERTGGSVSTLTIQRTQQEDSAVYLCASSLRQDLRDQPQHFGDGTRLSIL.

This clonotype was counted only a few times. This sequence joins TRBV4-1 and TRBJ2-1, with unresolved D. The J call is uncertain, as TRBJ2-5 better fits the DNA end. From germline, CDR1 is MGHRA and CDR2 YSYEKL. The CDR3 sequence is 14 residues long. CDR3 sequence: CASSQEPDQETQYF. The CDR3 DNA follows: TGCGCCAGCAGCCAAGAACCAGACCAAGAGACCCAGTACTTC.

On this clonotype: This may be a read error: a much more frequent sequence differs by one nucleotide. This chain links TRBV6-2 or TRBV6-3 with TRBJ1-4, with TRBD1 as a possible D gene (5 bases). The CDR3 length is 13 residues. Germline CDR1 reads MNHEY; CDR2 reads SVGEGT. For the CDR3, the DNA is TGTGCCAGCAGTACTGAGGGGCCTGAAAAACCGTTTTTT. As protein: CASSTEGPEKPFF.